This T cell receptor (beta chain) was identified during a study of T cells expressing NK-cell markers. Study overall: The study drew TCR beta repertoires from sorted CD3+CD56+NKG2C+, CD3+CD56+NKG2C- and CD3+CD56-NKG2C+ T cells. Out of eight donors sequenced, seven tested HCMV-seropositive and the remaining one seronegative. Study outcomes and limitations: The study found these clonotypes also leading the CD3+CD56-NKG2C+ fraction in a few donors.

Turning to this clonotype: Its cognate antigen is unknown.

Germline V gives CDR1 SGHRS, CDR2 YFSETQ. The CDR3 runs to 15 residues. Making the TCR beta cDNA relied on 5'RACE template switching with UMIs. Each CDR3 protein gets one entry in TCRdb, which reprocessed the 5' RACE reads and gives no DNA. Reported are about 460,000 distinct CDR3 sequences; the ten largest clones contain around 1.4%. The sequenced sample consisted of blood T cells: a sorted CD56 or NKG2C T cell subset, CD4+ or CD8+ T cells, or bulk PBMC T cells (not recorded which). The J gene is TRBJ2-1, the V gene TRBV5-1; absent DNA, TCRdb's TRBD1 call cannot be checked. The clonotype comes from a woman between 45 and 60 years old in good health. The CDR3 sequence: CASRAGTQNYNEQFF.